The clone carrying this T cell receptor beta chain has only a few counts. The sample originates from a study of T-cell reconstitution after alpha-beta-depleted transplantation in children. Unique molecular identifiers were built into the TCRbeta library. TCRdb recomputed calls from the PCR reads with MiXCR, one row per CDR3 protein. The sample records about 610,000 distinct CDR3 sequences, roughly a tenth being singletons. Trimming removed 6 bases from V and 4 bases from J; junction bases left unmatched: 7. The CDR3 is 16 residues long. Looked up from germline, CDR1 is MDHEN and CDR2 is SYDVKM. The specimen comprised PBMCs from the stem cell graft donor, sampled from the stem cell graft. The chain employs TRBV28 and TRBJ2-2; 11 nucleotides align to TRBD2. The TCR was taken from a human donor who donated a stem cell graft to a child with acute myeloid leukemia. CDR3 in amino acids: CASRTGGLAATGELFF. In nucleotides, the CDR3 is TGTGCCAGCAGGACAGGGGGACTAGCGGCCACCGGGGAGCTGTTTTTT.